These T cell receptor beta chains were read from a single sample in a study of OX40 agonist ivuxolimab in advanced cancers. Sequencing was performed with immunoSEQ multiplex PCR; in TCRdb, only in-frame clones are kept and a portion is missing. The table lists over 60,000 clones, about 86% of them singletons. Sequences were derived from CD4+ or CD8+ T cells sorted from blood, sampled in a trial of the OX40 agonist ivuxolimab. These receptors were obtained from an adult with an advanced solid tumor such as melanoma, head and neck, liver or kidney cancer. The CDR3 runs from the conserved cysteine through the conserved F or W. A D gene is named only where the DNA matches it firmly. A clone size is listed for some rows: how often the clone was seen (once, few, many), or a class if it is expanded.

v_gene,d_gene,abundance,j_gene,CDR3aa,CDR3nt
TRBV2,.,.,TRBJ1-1,CASGAELNTEAFF,TGTGCCAGCGGCGCAGAACTTAACACTGAAGCTTTCTTT
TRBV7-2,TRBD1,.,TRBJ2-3,CASSLADRGSRGYTQYF,TGTGCCAGCAGCTTAGCGGACAGGGGCTCCCGAGGGTATACGCAGTATTTT
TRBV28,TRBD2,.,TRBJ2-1,CASTQTSGSSVEQFF,TGTGCCAGCACCCAGACTAGCGGGAGCTCCGTTGAGCAGTTCTTC
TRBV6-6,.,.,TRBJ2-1,CASSYQYNEQFF,TGTGCCAGCAGTTACCAGTACAATGAGCAGTTCTTC
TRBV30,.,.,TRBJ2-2,CAWGAQGSNTGELFF,TGTGCCTGGGGAGCACAGGGTTCGAACACCGGGGAGCTGTTTTTT
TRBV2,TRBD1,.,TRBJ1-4,CASSTGQGGYEKLFF,TGTGCCAGCAGTACGGGACAGGGCGGCTATGAAAAACTGTTTTTT
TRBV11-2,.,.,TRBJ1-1,CASSLEQGLTEAFF,TGTGCCAGCAGCTTAGAGCAGGGTCTCACTGAAGCTTTCTTT
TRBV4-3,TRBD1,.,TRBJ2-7,CASSQFGTGGYEQYF,TGCGCCAGCAGCCAATTCGGGACAGGGGGCTACGAGCAGTACTTC
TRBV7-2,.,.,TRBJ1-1,CASSFMVNTEAFF,TGTGCCAGCAGCTTCATGGTGAACACTGAAGCCTTCTTT
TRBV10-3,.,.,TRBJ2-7,CAISPGLQRLHEQYF,TGTGCCATCAGCCCGGGACTCCAACGTCTCCACGAGCAGTACTTC
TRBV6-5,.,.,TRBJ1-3,CASRKAGGTIYF,TGTGCCAGCAGGAAGGCGGGTGGCACCATATATTTT
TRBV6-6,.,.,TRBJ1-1,CASSRQPNTEAFF,TGTGCCAGCAGTAGGCAGCCCAACACTGAAGCTTTCTTT
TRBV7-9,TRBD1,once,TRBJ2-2,CASSLAGTGPNTGELFF,TGTGCCAGCAGCTTAGCGGGGACAGGGCCAAACACCGGGGAGCTGTTTTTT
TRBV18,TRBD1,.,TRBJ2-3,CASSAIQTGTGSTDTQYF,TGTGCCAGCTCAGCAATACAAACCGGGACAGGGTCAACAGATACGCAGTATTTT
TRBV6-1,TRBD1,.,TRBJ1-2,CASRQGARIYGYTF,TGTGCCAGCAGACAGGGGGCTAGAATCTATGGCTACACCTTC
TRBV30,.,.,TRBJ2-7,CAWSSVDHTYEQYF,TGTGCCTGGAGTTCGGTGGACCACACCTACGAGCAGTACTTC
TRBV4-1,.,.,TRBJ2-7,CASSQGGTASYEQYF,TGCGCCAGCAGCCAAGGCGGGACAGCCTCCTACGAGCAGTACTTC
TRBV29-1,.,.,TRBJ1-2,CSVEENGYTF,TGCAGCGTTGAAGAGAATGGCTACACCTTC
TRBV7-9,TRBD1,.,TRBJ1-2,CASRTGMDYGYTF,TGTGCCAGCCGGACAGGGATGGACTATGGCTACACCTTC
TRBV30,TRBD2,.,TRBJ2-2,CAWIGPHSGGGTGELFF,TGTGCCTGGATAGGGCCCCACTCCGGGGGGGGCACCGGGGAGCTGTTTTTT
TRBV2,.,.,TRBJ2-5,CASSEAVPGGETQYF,TGTGCCAGCAGTGAAGCGGTCCCCGGGGGAGAGACCCAGTACTTC
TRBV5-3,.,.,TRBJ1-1,CARSLRVNTEAFF,TGTGCCAGAAGCCTTAGGGTGAACACTGAAGCTTTCTTT
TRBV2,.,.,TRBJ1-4,CASSALLSREKLFF,TGTGCCAGCAGTGCTCTCCTCTCGAGGGAAAAACTGTTTTTT
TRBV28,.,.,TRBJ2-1,CVSGNSYNEQFF,TGTGTCAGCGGTAACTCCTACAATGAGCAGTTCTTC
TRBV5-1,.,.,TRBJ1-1,CASSSPTRGTEAFF,TGCGCCAGCAGCTCACCGACTAGGGGGACTGAAGCTTTCTTT
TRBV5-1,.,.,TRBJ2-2,CASSSGLLTGELFF,TGCGCCAGCAGCTCGGGACTTCTCACCGGGGAGCTGTTTTTT
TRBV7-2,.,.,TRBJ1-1,CASSPRGNTEAFF,TGTGCCAGCAGCCCCAGGGGGAACACTGAAGCTTTCTTT
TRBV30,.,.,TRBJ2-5,CAWSVQTQETQYF,TGTGCCTGGAGTGTACAGACCCAAGAGACCCAGTACTTC
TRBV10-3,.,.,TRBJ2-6,CAAFGGGSIGPGANVLTF,TGTGCCGCCTTTGGAGGGGGAAGTATTGGGCCTGGGGCCAACGTCCTGACTTTC
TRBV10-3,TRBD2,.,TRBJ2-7,CAIRGTSGISDEQYF,TGTGCCATCAGGGGGACTAGCGGGATCTCAGACGAGCAGTACTTC
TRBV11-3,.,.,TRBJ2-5,CASSSPWGETGQETQYF,TGTGCCAGCAGCTCTCCTTGGGGGGAAACGGGTCAAGAGACCCAGTACTTC
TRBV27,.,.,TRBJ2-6,CASSLGRVSGANVLTF,TGTGCCAGCAGTTTAGGCAGGGTATCTGGGGCCAACGTCCTGACTTTC
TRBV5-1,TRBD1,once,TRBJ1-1,CASSFPPITGDTEAFF,TGCGCCAGCAGCTTTCCCCCCATCACAGGGGACACTGAAGCTTTCTTT
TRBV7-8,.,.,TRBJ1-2,CASSLGPMVYGYTF,TGTGCCAGCAGCTTAGGACCGATGGTCTATGGCTACACCTTC
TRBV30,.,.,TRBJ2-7,CAWIGGDSYEQYF,TGTGCCTGGATCGGCGGTGACTCCTACGAGCAGTACTTC
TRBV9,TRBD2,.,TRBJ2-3,CASSVVAGGTDTQYF,TGTGCCAGCAGCGTAGTAGCGGGAGGAACAGATACGCAGTATTTT
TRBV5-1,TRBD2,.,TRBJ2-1,CASCQTGLDNEQFF,TGCGCCAGCTGCCAAACTGGACTAGACAATGAGCAGTTCTTC
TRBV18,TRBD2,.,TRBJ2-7,CASSPPTSGRDEQYF,TGTGCCAGCTCACCACCGACTAGCGGGAGGGACGAGCAGTACTTC
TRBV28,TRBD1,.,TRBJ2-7,CASSSRGTAISYEQYF,TGTGCCAGCAGCTCTAGGGGGACAGCCATCTCCTACGAGCAGTACTTC
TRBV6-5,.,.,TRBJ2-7,CASSYSGDFSEQYF,TGTGCCAGCAGTTACTCAGGGGACTTCTCCGAGCAGTACTTC
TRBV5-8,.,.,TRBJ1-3,CASSLTGSGNTIYF,TGTGCCAGCAGCTTGACAGGGTCTGGAAACACCATATATTTT
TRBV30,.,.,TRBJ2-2,CAWAQGHGELFF,TGTGCCTGGGCTCAGGGGCACGGGGAGCTGTTTTTT
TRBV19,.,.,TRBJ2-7,CASAYQPGTSYEQYF,TGTGCCAGTGCGTACCAGCCCGGGACATCCTACGAGCAGTACTTC
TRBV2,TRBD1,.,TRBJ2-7,CASRQGGYEQYF,TGTGCCAGCAGACAGGGGGGCTACGAGCAGTACTTC
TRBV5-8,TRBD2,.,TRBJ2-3,CASSLAGTSGPLSTDTQYF,TGTGCCAGCAGCTTGGCCGGGACTAGCGGGCCACTGAGCACAGATACGCAGTATTTT
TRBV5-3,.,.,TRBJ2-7,CARSPPRREFRRLSYEQYF,TGTGCCAGAAGCCCTCCCCGCCGTGAGTTCCGAAGACTCTCCTACGAGCAGTACTTC
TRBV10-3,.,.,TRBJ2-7,CAISGVKGRGEQYF,TGTGCCATCAGTGGAGTAAAGGGCCGGGGCGAGCAGTACTTC
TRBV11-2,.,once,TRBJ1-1,CASSPARTVLNTEAFF,TGTGCCAGCAGCCCAGCCAGGACAGTCCTGAACACTGAAGCTTTCTTT
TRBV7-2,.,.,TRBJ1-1,CASTPTQGPDTEAFF,TGTGCCAGCACGCCCACACAGGGCCCGGACACTGAAGCTTTCTTT
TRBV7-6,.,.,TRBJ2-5,CASSFPGGETQYF,TGTGCCAGCAGCTTCCCAGGTGGGGAGACCCAGTACTTC
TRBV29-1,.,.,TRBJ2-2,CSVGPNTGELFF,TGCAGCGTTGGACCGAACACCGGGGAGCTGTTTTTT
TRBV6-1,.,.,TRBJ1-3,CASIIDISGNTIYF,TGTGCCAGCATTATTGATATCTCTGGAAACACCATATATTTT
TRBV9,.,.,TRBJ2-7,CASSVGAGEQYF,TGTGCCAGCAGCGTAGGGGCAGGCGAGCAGTACTTC
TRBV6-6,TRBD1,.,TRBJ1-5,CASSYTRGRGNQPQHF,TGTGCCAGCAGTTACACGAGGGGGCGCGGAAATCAGCCCCAGCATTTT
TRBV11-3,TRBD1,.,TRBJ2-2,CASSPGGTRELFF,TGTGCCAGCAGCCCAGGGGGTACCCGGGAGCTGTTTTTT
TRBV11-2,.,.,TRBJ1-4,CASSPSGGFRNEKLFF,TGTGCCAGCAGCCCTAGTGGGGGGTTCCGTAATGAAAAACTGTTTTTT
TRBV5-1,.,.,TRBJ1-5,CASSLAGYSNQPQHF,TGCGCCAGCAGCTTGGCTGGCTATAGCAATCAGCCCCAGCATTTT